Below are 23 T cell receptor beta chains sequenced from a single sample in a study of monozygotic twins with inflammatory bowel disease. With the 5' RACE reads reprocessed, TCRdb shows one record per CDR3 protein and no DNA. The sample table sets out approximately 330,000 distinct CDR3 sequences. What was sequenced was blood. The receptors were gathered from a human donor with ulcerative colitis or Crohn's disease, or a healthy co-twin of an affected twin (not recorded which).

This chain joins TRBV6-6 and TRBJ1-2. CDR1 is MNHNY, CDR2 SVGAGI, per germline (reference sequence). The length of the CDR3 is 14 residues. The CDR3 spells CASSYAGNNYGYTF.

J is TRBJ1-2 and V is TRBV28. The V gene's germline CDR1 is MDHEN and CDR2 SYDVKM. The CDR3 length is 12 residues. The CDR3 spells CASSGPNYGYTF.

The chain has TRBV5-6 and TRBJ2-7. The germline V gene encodes CDR1 SGHDT and CDR2 YYEEEE. The CDR3 consists of 11 residues. CDR3 in amino acids: CASSHKYEQYF.

The rearrangement joins TRBV25-1 to TRBJ2-2; the TRBD1 assignment by TCRdb is unverifiable without DNA. The CDR3 has 13 residues. The germline V gene has CDR1 MGHDK and CDR2 SYGVNS. The CDR3 loop reads CASRTGGAGELFF.

The V call is TRBV7-2, the J call TRBJ2-7; the TRBD2 assignment by TCRdb is unverifiable without DNA. The CDR3 has 15 amino acids. Germline V lookup: CDR1 SGHTA, CDR2 FQGNSA. This CDR3 reads CASSLRSGGPYEQYF.

V and J are TRBV7-3 and TRBJ1-2; no DNA is available, so the TRBD1 call from TCRdb remains unchecked. Germline CDR1 SGHTA, CDR2 FQGTGA. The CDR3 is 13 amino acids. This chain's CDR3 is CASSLKGGYGYTF.

The rearrangement uses TRBV24-1 and TRBJ2-5; TCRdb gives TRBD1 as the D gene, but with no DNA this cannot be confirmed. Looked up from germline, CDR1 is KGHDR and CDR2 is SFDVKD. The CDR3 totals 15 residues. CDR3 loop: CATSDAGTAEETQYF.

The chain recombines TRBV4-3 with TRBJ1-2; as DNA is missing, the TRBD1 call by TCRdb cannot be tested. This CDR3 region has 15 residues. Germline V gene data show CDR1 as LGHNA and CDR2 as YSLEER. The CDR3 here is CASSRKRTGDHGYTF.

This sequence joins TRBV5-5 and TRBJ2-1. The CDR3 runs to 15 residues. Germline V gene lookup returns CDR1 SGHKS and CDR2 YYEKEE (reference sequence). CDR3 loop: CASSSVLSSYNEQFF.

This rearrangement joins TRBV27 to TRBJ2-7; the TRBD1 assignment by TCRdb is unverifiable without DNA. The length of the CDR3 is 13 residues. Germline CDR1 and CDR2: MNHEY and SMNVEV (reference sequence). CDR3 in amino acids: CARSLSPGVEQYF.

The chain joins TRBV28 to TRBJ2-7; lacking DNA, the TRBD1 call made by TCRdb goes unchecked. This CDR3 has 17 residues. Germline CDR1 and CDR2: MDHEN and SYDVKM. The CDR3 here is CASSPPLLGTGDYEQYF.

The chain combines TRBV2 with TRBJ2-2. This CDR3 has 14 amino acids. CDR1 is SNHLY and CDR2 is FYNNEI in the germline V gene. The CDR3 is CASRVVPNTGELFF.

The genes are TRBV20-1 and TRBJ2-7; the TCRdb D gene call, TRBD1, has no DNA to confirm it. The CDR3 has 13 amino acids. CDR1 DFQATT and CDR2 SNEGSKA come from the germline V gene (reference sequence). CDR3 sequence reads: CSALLGGTYEQYF.

The gene calls are TRBV5-1 and TRBJ1-1. The CDR3 length is 12 residues. In germline, CDR1 is SGHRS, CDR2 YFSETQ. The CDR3 here is CASSTQDTEAFF.

This chain links TRBV18 with TRBJ2-1; checking the TCRdb D call of TRBD2 is not possible without DNA. The CDR3 runs 17 residues. The germline V gene encodes CDR1 KGHSH and CDR2 LQKENI. The CDR3 sequence is CASSPALGTISYNEQFF. The whole variable domain, remainder taken from reference TRBV18 and TRBJ2-1, is NAGVMQNPRHLVRRRGQEARLRCSPMKGHSHVYWYRQLPEEGLKFMVYLQKENIIDESGMPKERFSAEFPKEGPSILRIQQVVRGDSAAYFCASSPALGTISYNEQFFGPGTRLTVL.

The chain joins TRBV4-1 to TRBJ2-1; absent DNA, TCRdb's TRBD2 call cannot be checked. Germline assignment: CDR1 MGHRA and CDR2 YSYEKL. This CDR3 has 17 amino acids. Here the CDR3 reads CASSPRLASTHYNEQFF.

This sequence joins TRBV12-3 or TRBV12-4 and TRBJ2-7; TCRdb picks TRBD2, but there is no DNA to check that call. The CDR3 has 13 residues. CDR3 amino acids: CASTSYLASEQYF.

This CDR3 reads CASSYGGQGRHYGYTF. The rearrangement uses TRBV6-5 and TRBJ1-2; absent DNA, TCRdb's TRBD1 call cannot be checked. The germline gives CDR1 MNHEY, CDR2 SVGAGI. The CDR3 is 16 residues long.

The chain carries TRBV4-1 and TRBJ1-4. Germline V gene data show CDR1 as MGHRA and CDR2 as YSYEKL. CDR3 length: 15 amino acids. CDR3 sequence: CASSQGTLKAEKLFF.

The gene calls are TRBV5-1 and TRBJ2-2; TCRdb reports TRBD2, a call that lacks DNA to check it against. This CDR3 region has 16 residues. Looked up from germline, CDR1 is SGHRS and CDR2 is YFSETQ. The CDR3 reads CASSLDWARNTGELFF.

The chain recombines TRBV7-2 with TRBJ2-3; without DNA, the TCRdb call of TRBD1 cannot be checked. This CDR3 is built from 15 residues. CDR1 and CDR2 from the germline V gene are SGHTA and FQGNSA. CDR3 sequence reads: CASSYRGGVTDTQYF.

CDR3 in amino acids: CASSPRGTVRQYEQYF. This chain joins TRBV5-1 and TRBJ2-7; TCRdb reports TRBD1, a call that lacks DNA to check it against. The CDR3 runs 16 residues. Per germline, CDR1 SGHRS and CDR2 YFSETQ.

This sequence joins TRBV5-1 and TRBJ2-7; TCRdb selects TRBD2, and the lack of DNA leaves this call unchecked. The CDR3 is made up of 15 amino acids. The germline gives CDR1 SGHRS, CDR2 YFSETQ. The CDR3 spells CASSLSQAGVYEQYF.